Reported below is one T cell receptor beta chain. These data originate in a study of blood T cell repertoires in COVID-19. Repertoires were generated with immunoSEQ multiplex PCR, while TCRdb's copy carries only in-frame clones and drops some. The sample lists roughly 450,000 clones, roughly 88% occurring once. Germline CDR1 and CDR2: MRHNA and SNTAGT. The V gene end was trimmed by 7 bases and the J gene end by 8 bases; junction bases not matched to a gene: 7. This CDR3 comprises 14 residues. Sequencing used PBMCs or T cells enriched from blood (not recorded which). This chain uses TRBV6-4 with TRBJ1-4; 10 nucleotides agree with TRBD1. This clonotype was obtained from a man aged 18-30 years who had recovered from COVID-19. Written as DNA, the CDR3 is TGTGCCAGCATTCGACAGGGGGCTCGGGAAAAACTGTTTTTT. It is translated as CASIRQGAREKLFF.